The next 24 T cell receptor beta chains were all read from a single sample in a study of shared clonotypes between healthy human individuals (dated by TCRdb to about 2020). Library generation was performed with the immunoSEQ multiplex PCR assay. In its TCRdb copy, this immuneACCESS table keeps in-frame sequences only and misses some clones. Where compared with another copy, unresolved V genes explain less than half of these, and the others have no known cause. Within this sample are about 2 million clones, with roughly 94% of them counted one time only. Roughly 0.13% of the sample is held by the ten biggest clonotypes. The sequenced sample consisted of naive CD4+ T cells sorted from blood. Explained via the paper, the cell subset or site label denotes: CD45RA+ positively selected. The receptor set was obtained from a man younger than 35 in good health.

The CDR3: CASRAVTNTGELFF. The CDR3 DNA reads TGTGCCAGCAGAGCGGTAACGAACACCGGGGAGCTGTTTTTT. The chain couples TRBV6-1 to TRBJ2-2; perhaps TRBD2 as D (5 bases). The germline gives CDR1 MNHNS, CDR2 SASEGT. With 6 bases removed from V and 0 bases from J, the gap between germline ends came to 8 bases. This CDR3 is 14 amino acids long.

In this sample, this clone turned up once. The chain joins TRBV19 to TRBJ2-7; 11 nucleotides match TRBD2. CDR3 size: 15 residues. The germline V gene encodes CDR1 LNHDA and CDR2 SQIVND (reference sequence). V dropped 5 bases and J dropped 2; count of bases not matched to a gene: 5. This CDR3 reads CASSVLAGATYEQYF. DNA of the CDR3: TGTGCCAGTAGTGTACTAGCGGGAGCCACCTACGAGCAGTACTTC.

As for this clone: This specimen includes other DNA sequences encoding the same CDR3. The chain couples TRBV6-5 to TRBJ2-7, with TRBD1 matching 7 bases. V trimming: 4 bases; J trimming: 2 bases; junction bases outside the gene matches: 2. CDR1 and CDR2 (germline): MNHEY, SVGAGI. The CDR3 length is 13 residues. CDR3 DNA sequence: TGTGCCAGCAGTTCGACAGGGCCCTACGAGCAGTACTTC. The encoded protein is CASSSTGPYEQYF.

The chain couples TRBV18 to TRBJ2-7; 10 bases align to TRBD1. CDR1 and CDR2 from the germline V gene are KGHSH and LQKENI. The trim removed 2 bases at V and 4 bases at J, leaving 5 bases unmatched. The CDR3 contains 15 residues. The CDR3 loop is CASSPGTGARYEQYF. DNA of the CDR3: TGTGCCAGCTCACCAGGGACAGGGGCCAGATACGAGCAGTACTTC.

The chain combines TRBV7-2 with TRBJ1-6; possible D gene TRBD1, 6 bases. From germline, CDR1 is SGHTA and CDR2 FQGNSA. This CDR3 contains 15 residues. Trimming stripped 10 bases from V and 5 bases from J, with 18 bases between. CDR3 region: CATALGQTNNSPLHF. CDR3 DNA: TGTGCCACCGCACTCGGACAGACTAATAATTCACCCCTCCACTTT.

This sequence joins TRBV7-2 and TRBJ2-1; D not resolved. Per germline, CDR1 SGHTA and CDR2 FQGNSA. V gave up 0 bases and J gave up 6 bases, with 9 bases separating them. CDR3 length: 14 amino acids. The CDR3 coding sequence is TGTGCCAGCAGCTTAGCAGTCGGGCCCAATGAGCAGTTCTTC. As protein: CASSLAVGPNEQFF. The full variable domain, with the rest looked up from reference TRBV7-2 and TRBJ2-1, is GAGVSQSPSNKVTEKGKDVELRCDPISGHTALYWYRQSLGQGLEFLIYFQGNSAPDKSGLPSDRFSAERTGGSVSTLTIQRTQQEDSAVYLCASSLAVGPNEQFFGPGTRLTVL.

A note on this clone: The identical CDR3 is also encoded by other nucleotide sequences in the sample. The chain is built from TRBV18 and TRBJ2-2; D possibly corresponds to TRBD1 (5 bases). This CDR3 comprises 16 residues. CDR1 and CDR2 from the germline V gene are KGHSH and LQKENI. Trimming removed 0 bases at V and 2 bases at J, with 10 bases between. CDR3 DNA: TGTGCCAGCTCACCACCGGTAGGGGCCAACACCGGGGAGCTGTTTTTT. It codes for CASSPPVGANTGELFF.

This chain connects TRBV7-2 to TRBJ2-1, with TRBD2 matching over 9 bases. Trimming removed 2 bases from V and 7 bases from J; junction bases left unmatched: 6. Per the germline V gene, CDR1 is SGHTA and CDR2 is FQGNSA. The CDR3 has 15 amino acids. In nucleotides, the CDR3 is TGTGCCAGCAGCTTAATAGCGGGAGTCGGAAATGAGCAGTTCTTC. Protein product: CASSLIAGVGNEQFF.

The chain couples TRBV7-9 to TRBJ2-3, with D possibly called TRBD1 or TRBD2 (5 bases each). Germline lookup yields CDR1 SEHNR and CDR2 FQNEAQ (reference sequence). CDR3 length: 15 amino acids. The germline V and J ends were trimmed by 2 bases and 2 bases, with 11 bases remaining between them. As DNA, the CDR3 is TGTGCCAGCAGCTTATTGGGGGAGACCACAGATACGCAGTATTTT. It yields the protein CASSLLGETTDTQYF. The full variable domain, in which reference TRBV7-9 and TRBJ2-3 provide the parts outside the CDR3, is DTGVSQNPRHKITKRGQNVTFRCDPISEHNRLYWYRQTLGQGPEFLTYFQNEAQLEKSRLLSDRFSAERPKGSFSTLEIQRTEQGDSAMYLCASSLLGETTDTQYFGPGTRLTVL.

The rearrangement joins TRBV15 to TRBJ1-6; D is undetermined. CDR1 LNHNV and CDR2 YYDKDF come from the germline V gene (reference sequence). The CDR3 length is 15 residues. Deletions cut 0 bases from V and 2 bases from J, with 5 bases between. CDR3 region: CATSREGPYNSPLHF. CDR3 coding DNA: TGTGCCACCAGCAGAGAGGGTCCCTATAATTCACCCCTCCACTTT.

The chain recombines TRBV28 with TRBJ1-2, with D tentatively TRBD1 (5 bases). The germline V gene encodes CDR1 MDHEN and CDR2 SYDVKM. V was clipped by 3 bases and J by 8 bases, with 13 bases between them. The CDR3 runs 13 residues. CDR3 in DNA: TGTGCCAGCAGTTTTGAGGGGCGAGTAGGCTACACCTTC. Translated: CASSFEGRVGYTF.

The rearrangement uses TRBV27 and TRBJ2-7; TRBD1 aligns across 7 bases. Germline loops: CDR1 MNHEY, CDR2 SMNVEV (reference sequence). This CDR3 region has 14 residues. With 5 bases clipped from V and 2 bases from J, the junction kept 6 bases outside the gene matches. CDR3 in DNA: TGTGCCAGCAGTCGACAGGGTTCTACCTACGAGCAGTACTTC. This translates into CASSRQGSTYEQYF.

This clone was detected only once. The chain employs TRBV29-1 and TRBJ1-5, with 7 bases matching TRBD1. Per the germline V gene, CDR1 is SQVTM and CDR2 is ANQGSEA. Trimming removed 6 bases from V and 2 bases from J; junction bases left unmatched: 4. CDR3 length: 13 amino acids. CDR3 loop: CSVNQGGNQPQHF. DNA of the CDR3: TGCAGCGTGAACCAGGGGGGCAATCAGCCCCAGCATTTT.

This chain links TRBV5-1 with TRBJ2-1, with D perhaps assigned TRBD1 or TRBD2 (5 bases each). V dropped 5 bases and J dropped 4 bases, with 16 bases sitting between them. Looked up from germline, CDR1 is SGHRS and CDR2 is YFSETQ. The CDR3 is 15 amino acids. CDR3 loop: CASSWGTGFYNEQFF. Here the CDR3 DNA reads TGCGCCAGCAGTTGGGGGACGGGATTTTACAATGAGCAGTTCTTC.

The chain recombines TRBV10-3 with TRBJ2-7; 8 nucleotides match TRBD2. Germline trimming cut 6 bases from V and 6 bases from J; bases unmatched to any gene: 13. Germline CDR1 and CDR2: ENHRY and SYGVKD. This CDR3 is 15 amino acids long. The CDR3, as DNA: TGTGCCATCAGCCACCGGACTAGCCCTTTGGCCGAGCAGTACTTC. This sequence encodes CAISHRTSPLAEQYF.

V gene TRBV10-3 combines with J gene TRBJ2-5; TRBD1 aligns across 7 bases. Germline trimming cut 2 bases from V and 7 bases from J; bases unmatched to any gene: 10. The CDR3 totals 15 residues. Germline V gene data show CDR1 as ENHRY and CDR2 as SYGVKD. The CDR3 region has the DNA TGTGCCATCAGTGAGAAACAGGGGTTGGGGCGGACCCAGTACTTC. Encoded protein: CAISEKQGLGRTQYF.

The chain is built from TRBV6-1 and TRBJ1-6, with TRBD1 as a possible D gene (5 bases). Germline V gives CDR1 MNHNS, CDR2 SASEGT. This CDR3 comprises 16 residues. V lost 0 bases and J 10 bases, leaving 16 bases between the germline ends. The CDR3 coding sequence is TGTGCCAGCAGTGAAGCGGTTGGGCAGGGTTACTCACCCCTCCACTTT. Protein product: CASSEAVGQGYSPLHF.

This clone has just one count. The CDR3 here is CSVATGSVYEQYF. CDR3 coding DNA: TGCAGCGTAGCGACAGGGTCAGTCTACGAGCAGTACTTC. The chain links TRBV29-1 to TRBJ2-7; 7 bases are a match to TRBD1. The CDR3 spans 13 residues. J was trimmed by 3 bases and V by 6 bases; bases with no gene match: 8. Germline V gives CDR1 SQVTM, CDR2 ANQGSEA.

The J gene is TRBJ1-4, the V gene TRBV7-9, with a weak D call TRBD1 (6 bases). Trimming removed 5 bases at V and 4 bases at J, with 11 bases between. This CDR3 has 14 amino acids. The germline V gene encodes CDR1 SEHNR and CDR2 FQNEAQ (reference sequence). CDR3 protein: CASSRTADNEKLFF. CDR3 bases: TGTGCCAGCAGCCGGACAGCCGATAATGAAAAACTGTTTTTT.

The J gene is TRBJ2-7, the V gene TRBV7-6; 13 bases align to TRBD2. The ends lost 1 base at V and 4 bases at J; junction bases unmatched: 7. This CDR3 spans 17 amino acids. The germline V gene encodes CDR1 SGHVS and CDR2 FNYEAQ. In nucleotides, the CDR3 is TGTGCCAGCAGCTTAGATCCCGGACTAGCGGGAGCGTACGAGCAGTACTTC. Protein product: CASSLDPGLAGAYEQYF.

The gene calls are TRBV6-5 and TRBJ1-5; D is undetermined. V was clipped by 6 bases and J by 5 bases, with 11 bases between them. This CDR3 comprises 13 residues. Per the germline V gene, CDR1 is MNHEY and CDR2 is SVGAGI. As DNA, the CDR3 is TGTGCCAGCAGCCCCCGGTTGGATCAGCCCCAGCATTTT. It codes for CASSPRLDQPQHF.

The chain links TRBV18 to TRBJ2-2, with 11 positions matching TRBD2. Looked up from germline, CDR1 is KGHSH and CDR2 is LQKENI. The junction had 7 bases not matched to a gene; V was cut back by 8 bases and J by 5 bases. CDR3 length: 15 amino acids. This CDR3 reads CASRLAGGATGELFF. CDR3 nucleotides: TGTGCCAGCCGCCTAGCGGGAGGCGCGACCGGGGAGCTGTTTTTT.

The chain uses TRBV7-8 and TRBJ2-7, with 7 positions matching TRBD1. Germline V gene data show CDR1 as SGHVS and CDR2 as FQNEAQ. The length of the CDR3 is 14 residues. The junction had 4 bases not matched to a gene; V was cut back by 3 bases and J by 2 bases. CDR3 sequence reads: CASSFQTGPYEQYF. DNA for the CDR3: TGTGCCAGCAGCTTCCAGACAGGGCCCTACGAGCAGTACTTC.

This chain joins TRBV2 and TRBJ1-6, with D possibly being TRBD1 (5 bases). The CDR3 totals 13 residues. The germline V and J ends were trimmed by 5 bases and 9 bases, with 11 bases remaining between them. CDR1 is SNHLY, CDR2 FYNNEI, per germline. The CDR3 sequence is CASSLREASPLHF. The CDR3 DNA is TGTGCCAGCAGTCTCAGGGAGGCTTCACCCCTCCACTTT.